Listed below are T cell receptor beta chains from one sample, sequenced in a study of shared clonotypes between healthy human individuals. Assay used: immunoSEQ multiplex PCR; TCRdb lists only in-frame clones, some missing. The top ten clones hold approximately 0.36% of a sample with 2,500,000 or so clones, 93% of them seen once. Sequencing used naive CD4+ T cells from PBMCs. The receptors were sampled from a man younger than 30 in good health. Some clones in this sample may be carry-over from other donors' samples. The CDR3 runs from the conserved cysteine through the conserved F or W. Fields, in order: V gene, D gene, clone size, J gene, CDR3 DNA, CDR3 protein. D genes are given only for firm matches. Some rows mark clone size as missing; the rest say once, few, many or name a class of expanded clone.

v_gene: TRBV5-1
d_gene: .
abundance: .
j_gene: TRBJ2-2
CDR3nt: TGCGCCAGCAGCTTGTCAGCCGGTAACACCGGGGAGCTGTTTTTT
CDR3aa: CASSLSAGNTGELFF

v_gene: TRBV11-2
d_gene: .
abundance: .
j_gene: TRBJ2-7
CDR3nt: TGTGCCAGCAGCTTAAAAGGGTACGAGCAGTACTTC
CDR3aa: CASSLKGYEQYF

v_gene: TRBV28
d_gene: .
abundance: few
j_gene: TRBJ1-1
CDR3nt: TGTGCCAGCAGGACCGACACAATGAACACTGAAGCTTTCTTT
CDR3aa: CASRTDTMNTEAFF

v_gene: TRBV30
d_gene: TRBD2
abundance: once
j_gene: TRBJ2-2
CDR3nt: TGTGCCTGGAGTGTGGGACTAGCGTGGGCCGGGGAGCTGTTTTTT
CDR3aa: CAWSVGLAWAGELFF

v_gene: TRBV19
d_gene: .
abundance: .
j_gene: TRBJ2-5
CDR3nt: TGTGCCAGTAGTATCGCTGGAGAGACCCAGTACTTC
CDR3aa: CASSIAGETQYF

v_gene: TRBV5-1
d_gene: TRBD1
abundance: .
j_gene: TRBJ2-1
CDR3nt: TGCGCCAGCAGCGCCCGGGACAGCATATACAATGAGCAGTTCTTC
CDR3aa: CASSARDSIYNEQFF

v_gene: TRBV12-5
d_gene: .
abundance: .
j_gene: TRBJ2-3
CDR3nt: TGTGCTAGTGCCTTGGGGTATGGCCAGGGGTACACAGATACGCAGTATTTT
CDR3aa: CASALGYGQGYTDTQYF

v_gene: TRBV20-1
d_gene: .
abundance: once
j_gene: TRBJ2-3
CDR3nt: TGCAGTACCAGCACAGATACGCAGTATTTT
CDR3aa: CSTSTDTQYF

v_gene: TRBV6-5
d_gene: .
abundance: .
j_gene: TRBJ2-6
CDR3nt: TGTGCCAGCAGTTTTGGAGGCTCTGGGGCCAACGTCCTGACTTTC
CDR3aa: CASSFGGSGANVLTF

v_gene: TRBV27
d_gene: TRBD2
abundance: .
j_gene: TRBJ2-7
CDR3nt: TGTGCCAGCAGCAACCTTAAGCGGGACTCCTACGAGCAGTACTTC
CDR3aa: CASSNLKRDSYEQYF

v_gene: TRBV28
d_gene: TRBD1
abundance: .
j_gene: TRBJ2-5
CDR3nt: TGTGCCAGCAGTCCGACCGGGACAGGGGTCGGAGAGACCCAGTACTTC
CDR3aa: CASSPTGTGVGETQYF

v_gene: TRBV4-2
d_gene: .
abundance: few
j_gene: TRBJ1-2
CDR3nt: TGTGCCAGCACCCAGAGTGGGGGCAGCTATGGCTACACCTTC
CDR3aa: CASTQSGGSYGYTF

v_gene: TRBV2
d_gene: .
abundance: .
j_gene: TRBJ2-7
CDR3nt: TGTGCCAGCAAGGAGAACTACGAGCAGTACTTC
CDR3aa: CASKENYEQYF

v_gene: TRBV4-2
d_gene: TRBD2
abundance: .
j_gene: TRBJ2-7
CDR3nt: TGTGCCAGCAGCCAAGATTCAGGGCGGGAGCGCCCCACCTACGAGCAGTACTTC
CDR3aa: CASSQDSGRERPTYEQYF

v_gene: TRBV5-1
d_gene: .
abundance: .
j_gene: TRBJ2-5
CDR3nt: TGCGCCAGCAGCTTCTCCGGGAACCAAGAGACCCAGTACTTC
CDR3aa: CASSFSGNQETQYF

v_gene: TRBV5-1
d_gene: TRBD2
abundance: .
j_gene: TRBJ2-3
CDR3nt: TGCGCCAGCAGCCCCGGACTTACCGGGGGGACAGATACGCAGTATTTT
CDR3aa: CASSPGLTGGTDTQYF

v_gene: TRBV6-5
d_gene: TRBD1
abundance: .
j_gene: TRBJ1-4
CDR3nt: TGTGCCAGCAGCGTCGACAGGGTTCGTGAAAAACTGTTTTTT
CDR3aa: CASSVDRVREKLFF

v_gene: TRBV6-5
d_gene: TRBD1
abundance: .
j_gene: TRBJ2-3
CDR3nt: TGTGCCAGCGGCCGGACAGGGTCGCCTGCAGATACGCAGTATTTT
CDR3aa: CASGRTGSPADTQYF

v_gene: TRBV7-2
d_gene: .
abundance: .
j_gene: TRBJ2-5
CDR3nt: TGTGCCAGCAGCTTAAAGCAGGTCCAAGAGACCCAGTACTTC
CDR3aa: CASSLKQVQETQYF

v_gene: TRBV5-5
d_gene: .
abundance: .
j_gene: TRBJ2-7
CDR3nt: TGTGCCAGCAGCCGTTCTACAGGGTTGCAATACGAGCAGTACTTC
CDR3aa: CASSRSTGLQYEQYF

v_gene: TRBV7-9
d_gene: .
abundance: .
j_gene: TRBJ2-6
CDR3nt: TGTGCCAGCAGCTGGACCTTTGGACAGAGCTCTGGGGCCAACGTCCTGACTTTC
CDR3aa: CASSWTFGQSSGANVLTF

v_gene: TRBV29-1
d_gene: .
abundance: .
j_gene: TRBJ1-1
CDR3nt: TGCAGCGTTGAATGGCTGGGGACTGAAGCTTTCTTT
CDR3aa: CSVEWLGTEAFF

v_gene: TRBV7-2
d_gene: TRBD1
abundance: .
j_gene: TRBJ1-4
CDR3nt: TGTGCCAGCAGCCTAAGGGGGCCAACTAATGAAAAACTGTTTTTT
CDR3aa: CASSLRGPTNEKLFF

v_gene: TRBV13
d_gene: TRBD1
abundance: .
j_gene: TRBJ2-2
CDR3nt: TGTGCCAGCAGCTTAGGAGGGACAGGGACCTGGCGGGCCGGGGAGCTGTTTTTT
CDR3aa: CASSLGGTGTWRAGELFF

v_gene: TRBV21-1
d_gene: .
abundance: .
j_gene: TRBJ2-4
CDR3nt: TGTGCCAGCAATCCACCATTCCGGGCCAACCTCGGCAAAAACATTCAGTACTTC
CDR3aa: CASNPPFRANLGKNIQYF

v_gene: TRBV5-1
d_gene: .
abundance: .
j_gene: TRBJ1-4
CDR3nt: TGCGCCAGCAGCTTGATTGTTGGTGAAAAACTGTTTTTT
CDR3aa: CASSLIVGEKLFF

v_gene: TRBV15
d_gene: TRBD1
abundance: once
j_gene: TRBJ2-7
CDR3nt: TGTGCCACCAGCAGGGACAGGGTCTACGAGCAGTACTTC
CDR3aa: CATSRDRVYEQYF

v_gene: TRBV6-5
d_gene: .
abundance: .
j_gene: TRBJ1-2
CDR3nt: TGTGCCAGCAGTTACTATGGGGGCGTCTATGGCTACACCTTC
CDR3aa: CASSYYGGVYGYTF

v_gene: TRBV2
d_gene: .
abundance: .
j_gene: TRBJ2-7
CDR3nt: TGTGCCAGCAGTGCCGCCTACGAGCAGTACTTC
CDR3aa: CASSAAYEQYF

v_gene: TRBV27
d_gene: .
abundance: .
j_gene: TRBJ2-7
CDR3nt: TGTGCCAGCAGTCCAATCGGACAGTCTCTCGAGCAGTACTTC
CDR3aa: CASSPIGQSLEQYF

v_gene: TRBV29-1
d_gene: TRBD2
abundance: .
j_gene: TRBJ2-3
CDR3nt: TGCAGCGTTGTGGGGCGGGAGGGAACAGATACGCAGTATTTT
CDR3aa: CSVVGREGTDTQYF

v_gene: TRBV18
d_gene: .
abundance: .
j_gene: TRBJ1-1
CDR3nt: TGTGCCAGCTCACCACGCGCGAAGGGTGGGGAAGCTTTCTTT
CDR3aa: CASSPRAKGGEAFF

v_gene: TRBV18
d_gene: TRBD1
abundance: .
j_gene: TRBJ1-3
CDR3nt: TGTGCCAGCTCATACACCACTAGGGACAGCTCTGGAAACACCATATATTTT
CDR3aa: CASSYTTRDSSGNTIYF

v_gene: TRBV4-3
d_gene: TRBD2
abundance: .
j_gene: TRBJ2-1
CDR3nt: TGCGCCAGCAGCCAGAGTAGACTAGCGGTCTACAATGAGCAGTTCTTC
CDR3aa: CASSQSRLAVYNEQFF

v_gene: TRBV5-1
d_gene: .
abundance: .
j_gene: TRBJ2-6
CDR3nt: TGCGCCAGCAGCCTACAGGGTCTTGGGGCCAACGTCCTGACTTTC
CDR3aa: CASSLQGLGANVLTF